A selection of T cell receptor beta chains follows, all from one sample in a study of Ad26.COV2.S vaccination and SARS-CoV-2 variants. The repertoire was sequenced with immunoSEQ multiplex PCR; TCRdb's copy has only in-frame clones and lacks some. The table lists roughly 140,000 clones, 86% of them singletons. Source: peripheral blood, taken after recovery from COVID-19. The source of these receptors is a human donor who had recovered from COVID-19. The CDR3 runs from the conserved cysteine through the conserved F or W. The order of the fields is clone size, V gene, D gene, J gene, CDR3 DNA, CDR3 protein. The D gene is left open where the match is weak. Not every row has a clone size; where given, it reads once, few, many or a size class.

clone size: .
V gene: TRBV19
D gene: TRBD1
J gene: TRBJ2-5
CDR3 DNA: TGTGCCAGTAGTGGAGGGACAGGGGGCGCCGGGACCCAGTACTTC
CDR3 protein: CASSGGTGGAGTQYF

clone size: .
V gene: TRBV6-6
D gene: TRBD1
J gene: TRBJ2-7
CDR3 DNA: TGTGCCAGCAGTTACTCGAGGGACAGGGGCTCCTACGAGCAGTACTTC
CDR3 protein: CASSYSRDRGSYEQYF

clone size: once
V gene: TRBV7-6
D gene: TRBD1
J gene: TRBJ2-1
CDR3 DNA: TGTGCCAGCAGCTCACCGGGACAGGGACGCAATGAGCAGTTCTTC
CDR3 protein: CASSSPGQGRNEQFF

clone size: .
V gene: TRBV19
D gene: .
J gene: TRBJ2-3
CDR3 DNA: TGTGCCAGCCGATCCAGGGGAAGCACAGATACGCAGTATTTT
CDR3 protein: CASRSRGSTDTQYF

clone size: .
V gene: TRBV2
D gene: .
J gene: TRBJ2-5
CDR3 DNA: TGTGCCAGCACCTGGGGGGCAGGGGAGACCCAGTACTTC
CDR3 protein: CASTWGAGETQYF

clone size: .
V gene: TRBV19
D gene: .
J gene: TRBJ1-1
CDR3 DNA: TGTGCCAGTAGTATACGGCTGCTAATAGCCGAAGCTTTCTTT
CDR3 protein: CASSIRLLIAEAFF

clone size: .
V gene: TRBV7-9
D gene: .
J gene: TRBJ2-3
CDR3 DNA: TGTGCCAGCAGCTTAGATGGGTTCACAGATACGCAGTATTTT
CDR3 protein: CASSLDGFTDTQYF

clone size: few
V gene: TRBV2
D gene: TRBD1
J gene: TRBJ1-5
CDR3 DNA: TGTGCCAGCAGTCCACAGGGGTTCGGCAATCAGCCCCAGCATTTT
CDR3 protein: CASSPQGFGNQPQHF

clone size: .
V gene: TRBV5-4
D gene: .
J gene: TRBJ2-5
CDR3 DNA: TGTGCCAGCAGCTTGGTTCGGGAAGAGACCCAGTACTTC
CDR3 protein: CASSLVREETQYF

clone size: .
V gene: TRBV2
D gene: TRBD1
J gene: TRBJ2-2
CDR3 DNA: TGTGCCAGCATTTCGGACAGGGGAACCGGGGAGCTGTTTTTT
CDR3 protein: CASISDRGTGELFF